This passage covers 11 T cell receptor beta chains from one sample sequenced in a study of vaccination and CD4 T cells after COVID-19. Oncomine TCR Beta short-read sequencing was applied to DNA from cultured CD4+ T cells. One entry per CDR3 protein results from TCRdb running MiXCR on the PCR reads. The table records more than 10,000 distinct CDR3 sequences, roughly four fifths of them present only once. Their antigens remain unidentified. Sample treatment: approximately 10-day PBMC culture with coronavirus spike peptide pools or control peptides (ViraFEST assay). The specimen sequenced was CD4+ T cells from blood, cultured in vitro. The receptors were gathered from a human donor who had recovered from COVID-19.

CDR3 bases: TGTGCCAGCAGTTTATGGGGACCTGAAGCTTTCTTT. It specifies CASSLWGPEAFF. The rearrangement joins TRBV12-3 or TRBV12-4 to TRBJ1-1; possible D gene TRBD1, 5 bases. The CDR3 extends over 12 amino acids. V was clipped by 2 bases and J by 6 bases, with 7 bases between them.

The rearrangement joins TRBV20-1 to TRBJ2-7; no clear D. This CDR3 is built from 13 residues. V was trimmed by 5 bases and J by 5 bases, leaving 16 bases between them. The germline gives CDR1 DFQATT, CDR2 SNEGSKA (reference sequence). In DNA form, the CDR3 reads TGCAGTGCTCGAAAACCTGGCCCCCACGAGCAGTACTTC. Translation: CSARKPGPHEQYF.

V usage is TRBV24-1 and J usage is TRBJ1-2; D uncertain. This CDR3 contains 14 residues. The V gene lost 2 bases and the J gene lost 8 bases, with 14 bases spanning the gap. Germline CDR1 is KGHDR and CDR2 is SFDVKD. DNA of the CDR3: TGTGCCACCAGTGATTCGAAGAGGGATCGCGGCTACACCTTC. This gives the protein CATSDSKRDRGYTF.

The chain links TRBV2 to TRBJ1-5; D perhaps matches TRBD1 (6 bases). V lost 2 bases, J lost 2 bases, and 7 bases lay in between. Germline V gene lookup returns CDR1 SNHLY and CDR2 FYNNEI. This CDR3 is built from 14 residues. The CDR3 reads CASSEQGRNQPQHF. CDR3 nucleotide sequence: TGTGCCAGCAGTGAACAGGGGCGCAATCAGCCCCAGCATTTT.

This chain joins TRBV6-5 and TRBJ2-7, with D uncertain. The CDR3 is 15 amino acids. The V gene lost 2 bases and the J gene lost 0 bases, with 11 bases spanning the gap. Germline loops: CDR1 MNHEY, CDR2 SVGAGI. In DNA, the CDR3 is TGTGCCAGCAGTTACGAGCGACCGGGCTCCTACGAGCAGTACTTC. It yields the protein CASSYERPGSYEQYF.

The CDR3 sequence: CASSWDIYQPQHF. CDR3 in DNA: TGTGCCAGCAGCTGGGACATATATCAGCCCCAGCATTTT. The chain employs TRBV7-2 and TRBJ1-5, with D tentatively TRBD1 (6 bases). The CDR3 runs to 13 residues. The germline V and J ends were trimmed by 4 bases and 5 bases, with 9 bases remaining between them. Germline V gives CDR1 SGHTA, CDR2 FQGNSA.

This clonotype was picked up a small number of times. The rearrangement uses TRBV12-3 or TRBV12-4 and TRBJ1-2; possible D gene TRBD1, 6 bases. Trimming stripped 6 bases from V and 1 base from J, with 18 bases between. This CDR3 is built from 16 residues. CDR3 sequence reads: CASSPRPDSHNYGYTF. As DNA, the CDR3 is TGTGCCAGCAGCCCCCGTCCGGACAGCCATAACTATGGCTACACCTTC.

The chain is built from TRBV7-2 and TRBJ2-1; D remains unclear. Germline V gene sequence: CDR1 SGHTA, CDR2 FQGNSA. CDR3 length equals 13 residues. V lost 2 bases and J 9 bases, leaving 11 bases between the germline ends. DNA for the CDR3: TGTGCCAGCAGCTTACACAGACCGGCTGAGCAGTTCTTC. Amino acid sequence: CASSLHRPAEQFF.

This chain links TRBV15 with TRBJ2-7, with 11 bases identical to TRBD2. CDR1 is LNHNV and CDR2 is YYDKDF in the germline V gene (reference sequence). V lost 1 base and J lost 2; bases outside the gene matches: 4. This CDR3 contains 16 residues. This CDR3 is CATSRGGTSGTYEQYF. The DNA of the CDR3 is TGTGCCACCAGCAGAGGGGGGACTAGCGGAACCTACGAGCAGTACTTC.

The V and J genes are TRBV28 and TRBJ2-1, with 10 nucleotides matching TRBD2. Germline values: CDR1 MDHEN, CDR2 SYDVKM. There are 16 residues in the CDR3. V was pared by 5 bases and J by 1 base, with 5 bases of the junction left unmatched. The CDR3 nucleotides read TGTGCCAGCAGTAGCGGGGGGGTAGGATCCTACAATGAGCAGTTCTTC. Protein sequence: CASSSGGVGSYNEQFF. Together with reference TRBV28 and TRBJ2-1, the CDR3 gives the full variable domain: DVKVTQSSRYLVKRTGEKVFLECVQDMDHENMFWYRQDPGLGLRLIYFSYDVKMKEKGDIPEGYSVSREKKERFSLILESASTNQTSMYLCASSSGGVGSYNEQFFGPGTRLTVL.

The V and J genes are TRBV9 and TRBJ2-3, with a weak D call TRBD2 (6 bases). Germline CDR1 reads SGDLS; CDR2 reads YYNGEE. V was trimmed by 2 bases and J by 7 bases, leaving 17 bases between them. The CDR3 is 15 amino acids. The CDR3 coding sequence is TGTGCCAGCAGCGTCCTCTACGGGAGTGAATATACGCAGTATTTT. Protein: CASSVLYGSEYTQYF.